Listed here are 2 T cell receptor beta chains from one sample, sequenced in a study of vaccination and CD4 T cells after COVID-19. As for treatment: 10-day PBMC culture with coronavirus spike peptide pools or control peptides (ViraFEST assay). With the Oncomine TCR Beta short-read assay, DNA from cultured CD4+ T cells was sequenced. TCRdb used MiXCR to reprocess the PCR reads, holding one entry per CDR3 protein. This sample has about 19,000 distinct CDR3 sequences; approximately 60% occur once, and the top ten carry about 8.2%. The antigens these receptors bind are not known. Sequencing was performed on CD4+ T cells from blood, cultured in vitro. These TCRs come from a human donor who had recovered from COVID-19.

CDR3 protein: CASSRGGRETQYF. The CDR3 DNA reads TGTGCCAGCAGCCGGGGTGGGCGAGAGACCCAGTACTTC. The chain carries TRBV12-3 or TRBV12-4 and TRBJ2-5; possible D gene TRBD2, 5 bases. Deletions cut 6 bases from V and 4 bases from J, with 12 bases between. The CDR3 is made up of 13 amino acids.

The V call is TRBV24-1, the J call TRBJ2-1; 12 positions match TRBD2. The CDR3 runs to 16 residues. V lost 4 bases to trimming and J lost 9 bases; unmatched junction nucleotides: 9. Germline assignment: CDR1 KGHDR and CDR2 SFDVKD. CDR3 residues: CATSERRLAGAVEQFF. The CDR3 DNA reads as TGTGCCACCAGTGAGCGCAGACTAGCGGGAGCTGTTGAGCAGTTCTTC.